These 7 T cell receptor beta chains share one sample of origin, sequenced in a study of identical twins. In TCRdb, the 5' RACE reads were re-called with MiXCR into one record per CDR3 protein. The sample yields some 600,000 distinct CDR3 sequences, under 8.5% seen once. This same sample was also part of a study on yellow fever vaccine responses in identical twins.

Source material: PBMCs. The source of these receptors is a woman younger than 30 in good health.

This clonotype showed up many times. The genes are TRBV12-3 or TRBV12-4 and TRBJ2-4; 7 bases agree with TRBD1. With 4 bases clipped from V and 0 bases from J, the junction kept 9 bases outside the gene matches. The CDR3 extends over 17 amino acids. Here the CDR3 DNA reads TGTGCCAGCAGTTCCCGACAGGGACCCTTAGCCAAAAACATTCAGTACTTC. It codes for CASSSRQGPLAKNIQYF.

The chain is built from TRBV5-5 and TRBJ1-1, with 9 positions matching TRBD1. CDR3 length equals 15 residues. The germline CDR1 and CDR2 sequences are SGHKS and YYEKEE (reference sequence). V lost 3 bases, J lost 2 bases, and 5 bases stayed unmatched. CDR3 bases: TGTGCCAGCAGCTACCGGGACAGGGTCAACACTGAAGCTTTCTTT. Translated, it gives CASSYRDRVNTEAFF.

The chain is built from TRBV20-1 and TRBJ2-3; D not certain. The CDR3 consists of 11 residues. CDR1 DFQATT and CDR2 SNEGSKA come from the germline V gene (reference sequence). V was cut by 2 bases and J by 5 bases, with 5 bases left in between. CDR3 loop: CSARWVDTQYF. DNA for the CDR3: TGCAGTGCTAGATGGGTAGATACGCAGTATTTT.

The J gene is TRBJ1-1, the V gene TRBV10-3; 7 bases are a match to TRBD1. Germline-derived CDR1 and CDR2 are ENHRY and SYGVKD. The CDR3 consists of 13 residues. Trimming cost V 9 bases and J 0 bases; bases outside gene matches: 4. The CDR3: CAMMGQMNTEAFF. As DNA, the CDR3 is TGTGCCATGATGGGACAGATGAACACTGAAGCTTTCTTT.

This clonotype was counted only a few times. V is TRBV2 and J is TRBJ1-4; 9 bases fit TRBD1. With 5 bases clipped from V and 2 bases from J, the junction kept 9 bases outside the gene matches. CDR1 is SNHLY, CDR2 FYNNEI, per germline. This CDR3 contains 17 residues. CDR3 sequence reads: CASSLGQGLSTNEKLFF. DNA for the CDR3: TGTGCCAGCAGTCTCGGACAGGGGCTTTCCACTAATGAAAAACTGTTTTTT.

There are many counts of this clonotype. V and J are TRBV29-1 and TRBJ2-2; 8 bases agree with TRBD1. With 4 bases clipped from V and 3 bases from J, the junction kept 13 bases outside the gene matches. Germline lookup yields CDR1 SQVTM and CDR2 ANQGSEA. CDR3 length: 17 amino acids. CDR3 nucleotides: TGCAGCGTTGTTTGGCTGCGGACAGGGTCTGACACCGGGGAGCTGTTTTTT. The encoded protein is CSVVWLRTGSDTGELFF.

This sequence joins TRBV29-1 and TRBJ2-5; TRBD1 matches 12 bases. CDR1 is SQVTM and CDR2 is ANQGSEA in the germline V gene. The CDR3 runs to 14 residues. V dropped 7 bases and J dropped 5; count of bases not matched to a gene: 8. CDR3 in DNA: TGCAGCGCGTGGGGACAGGGGGCCGGGGAGACCCAGTACTTC. Protein: CSAWGQGAGETQYF.